The source of this T cell receptor (beta chain) is a study of blood T cell repertoires in COVID-19. About the research overall: Whether acute or convalescent, the COVID-19 samples came from the United States, Italy and Spain. Sample material is recorded as cDNA or gDNA derived from T cells, B-cell-depleted T cells, or PBMCs.

Methods used by the authors: Amplification of reference gene primers was used by the study to estimate nucleated cell counts. Repertoires were generated with immunoSEQ multiplex PCR, while TCRdb's copy carries only in-frame clones and drops some. V and J calls and clone size are given by that table; D and trimming were obtained from the DNA. The sample holds approximately 220,000 clones; over 70% are singletons and the top ten take 7.9%. The germline V gene has CDR1 LNHDA and CDR2 SQIVND (reference sequence). The CDR3 extends over 14 amino acids. V lost 5 bases and J 1 base, leaving 9 bases between the germline ends.

The sample comprised peripheral blood. This receptor was obtained from a woman aged 80 or over with acute or convalescent COVID-19. This rearrangement joins TRBV19 to TRBJ1-3; D remains ambiguous. The CDR3 is CASSRGLSGNTIYF. The CDR3, as DNA: TGTGCCAGTAGTCGAGGTCTTTCTGGAAACACCATATATTTT. The full variable domain, its missing parts supplied by reference TRBV19 and TRBJ1-3, is DGGITQSPKYLFRKEGQNVTLSCEQNLNHDAMYWYRQDPGQGLRLIYYSQIVNDFQKGDIAEGYSVSREKKESFPLTVTSAQKNPTAFYLCASSRGLSGNTIYFGEGSWLTVV.